Below, 17 T cell receptor beta chains from the same sample are listed, as sequenced in a study of OX40 agonist ivuxolimab in advanced cancers. The method was immunoSEQ multiplex PCR; TCRdb's version includes in-frame clones alone and lacks a portion of them. The repertoire holds some 58,000 clones, with about 88% as singletons. The sequenced sample was CD4+ or CD8+ T cells sorted from blood, obtained in a trial of the OX40 agonist ivuxolimab. The source of these receptors is an adult with an advanced solid tumor such as melanoma, head and neck, liver or kidney cancer.

The gene calls are TRBV18 and TRBJ1-2; no definite D call. The V end was cut by 6 bases, the J end by 5 bases, with 19 bases between. In germline, CDR1 is KGHSH, CDR2 LQKENI. The CDR3 is 15 amino acids. This CDR3 reads CASSARNFTAYGYTF. The CDR3 DNA reads as TGTGCCAGCTCGGCGCGTAACTTCACGGCTTATGGCTACACCTTC.

A word on this clone: Within the sample, other DNA sequences also encode this same CDR3. This sequence joins TRBV18 and TRBJ2-1; 9 nucleotides agree with TRBD2. The CDR3 is made up of 16 amino acids. Trimming cost V 0 bases and J 0 bases; bases outside gene matches: 0. Germline lookup yields CDR1 KGHSH and CDR2 LQKENI. The CDR3 region is CASSPPSGGSYNEQFF. In DNA form, the CDR3 reads TGTGCCAGCTCACCACCTAGCGGGGGCTCCTACAATGAGCAGTTCTTC. Combining the CDR3 with reference TRBV18 and TRBJ2-1 gives the whole variable domain NAGVMQNPRHLVRRRGQEARLRCSPMKGHSHVYWYRQLPEEGLKFMVYLQKENIIDESGMPKERFSAEFPKEGPSILRIQQVVRGDSAAYFCASSPPSGGSYNEQFFGPGTRLTVL.

This clone was recorded once. The V gene is TRBV6-5, the J gene TRBJ1-2; D might be TRBD1 (5 bases). The germline V and J ends were trimmed by 6 bases and 4 bases, with 15 bases remaining between them. The CDR3 spans 14 residues. Germline lookup yields CDR1 MNHEY and CDR2 SVGAGI. The CDR3 region has the DNA TGTGCCAGCAGCTCCACGGGGCAGGCCTATGGCTACACCTTC. It codes for CASSSTGQAYGYTF.

The CDR3 region has the DNA TGTGCCAGCAGCTTAGGGGGCCTCTACTACGAGCAGTACTTC. This sequence encodes CASSLGGLYYEQYF. J is TRBJ2-7 and V is TRBV7-2; TRBD1 might be the D (5 bases). Looked up from germline, CDR1 is SGHTA and CDR2 is FQGNSA. This CDR3 is built from 14 residues. V was clipped by 1 base and J by 3 bases, with 10 bases between them. The full variable domain, its missing parts supplied by reference TRBV7-2 and TRBJ2-7, is GAGVSQSPSNKVTEKGKDVELRCDPISGHTALYWYRQSLGQGLEFLIYFQGNSAPDKSGLPSDRFSAERTGGSVSTLTIQRTQQEDSAVYLCASSLGGLYYEQYFGPGTRLTVT.

The chain uses TRBV5-4 and TRBJ2-3, with D unclear. The CDR3 extends over 13 amino acids. The germline gives CDR1 SGHNT, CDR2 YYREEE (reference sequence). The V end was cut by 1 base, the J end by 1 base, with 4 bases between. This CDR3 is CASSLSGTDTQYF. The CDR3 DNA is TGTGCCAGCAGCTTGAGCGGCACAGATACGCAGTATTTT.

The V gene is TRBV27, the J gene TRBJ1-2, with TRBD1 as a possible D gene (5 bases). The CDR3 spans 14 residues. V was shortened by 5 bases and J by 3 bases, with 13 bases between the two germline ends. Germline V gene data show CDR1 as MNHEY and CDR2 as SMNVEV (reference sequence). The chain's CDR3 is CASSTVRGDYGYTF. CDR3 DNA: TGTGCCAGCAGTACTGTCCGGGGGGACTATGGCTACACCTTC.

This chain uses TRBV10-3 with TRBJ2-7, with D possibly being TRBD2 (5 bases). V was clipped by 3 bases and J by 4 bases, with 16 bases between them. The CDR3 sequence is 15 residues long. CDR1 ENHRY and CDR2 SYGVKD come from the germline V gene. As DNA, the CDR3 is TGTGCCATCAGTGATGCGGGTGGACTTTCTTACGAGCAGTACTTC. Translating gives CAISDAGGLSYEQYF.

The rearrangement joins TRBV5-4 to TRBJ2-1; TRBD2 aligns across 15 bases. The trim removed 4 bases at V and 6 bases at J, leaving 5 bases unmatched. Germline CDR1 and CDR2: SGHNT and YYREEE (reference sequence). CDR3 length equals 16 residues. The CDR3 DNA sequence: TGTGCCAGCAGCAGGACTAGCGGGGGGGCGCGCAATGAGCAGTTCTTC. Encoded protein: CASSRTSGGARNEQFF.

This chain links TRBV6-5 with TRBJ1-1; the D gene is possibly TRBD1 (5 bases). This CDR3 spans 14 amino acids. The germline V and J ends were trimmed by 2 bases and 4 bases, with 11 bases remaining between them. Germline CDR1 reads MNHEY; CDR2 reads SVGAGI. The CDR3 reads CASSYAGGATEAFF. The CDR3 DNA sequence: TGTGCCAGCAGTTACGCTGGAGGGGCCACTGAAGCTTTCTTT.

The V gene is TRBV6-1, the J gene TRBJ2-7, with D perhaps matching TRBD2 (6 bases). CDR1 is MNHNS and CDR2 is SASEGT in the germline V gene. V was trimmed by 6 bases and J by 3 bases, leaving 12 bases between them. The CDR3 covers 13 residues. In DNA form, the CDR3 reads TGTGCCAGCAGGCCCGGGAGTGACTACGAGCAGTACTTC. Protein product: CASRPGSDYEQYF.

The CDR3 sequence: CASSDMGRRYGYTF. CDR3 nucleotide sequence: TGTGCCAGCAGCGATATGGGACGTCGGTATGGCTACACCTTC. The chain couples TRBV6-5 to TRBJ1-2, with D possibly matching TRBD1 (5 bases). V was cut by 6 bases and J by 5 bases, with 16 bases left in between. The CDR3 is made up of 14 amino acids. Germline assignment: CDR1 MNHEY and CDR2 SVGAGI.

CDR3 nucleotides: TGTGCCAGCAGTTCAATCCGGAGGGACATTCAGTACTTC. Translating it yields CASSSIRRDIQYF. This chain links TRBV6-5 with TRBJ2-4; possibly TRBD2 for D (6 bases). CDR1 MNHEY and CDR2 SVGAGI come from the germline V gene. CDR3 size: 13 residues. V lost 4 bases and J lost 8, with 12 bases in between.

The genes are TRBV5-1 and TRBJ1-2; TRBD1 matches 7 bases. This CDR3 contains 15 residues. V shed 4 bases and J 0 bases; nucleotides not matched to a gene: 6. From germline, CDR1 is SGHRS and CDR2 YFSETQ. CDR3 in amino acids: CASSPAGGTNYGYTF. The CDR3 nucleotides read TGCGCCAGCAGCCCGGCAGGGGGAACTAACTATGGCTACACCTTC.

The CDR3 loop is CASSYARESTEAFF. As DNA, the CDR3 is TGTGCCAGCAGTTACGCCAGAGAAAGCACTGAAGCTTTCTTT. The chain couples TRBV6-6 to TRBJ1-1; D not resolved. From germline, CDR1 is MNHNY and CDR2 SVGAGI (reference sequence). V was shortened by 2 bases and J by 4 bases, with 11 bases between the two germline ends. The CDR3 loop spans 14 amino acids.

This rearrangement joins TRBV12-5 to TRBJ2-7; 8 bases are a match to TRBD1. Trimming at V came to 7 bases and at J to 5 bases, leaving 16 bases not matched to a gene. CDR1 LGHNT and CDR2 FRNRAP come from the germline V gene. CDR3 size: 16 residues. The CDR3 protein is CASALGLDRVTDEQYF. CDR3 bases: TGTGCTAGTGCCCTGGGTCTGGACAGGGTTACTGACGAGCAGTACTTC. Complete variable domain (other parts from reference TRBV12-5 and TRBJ2-7): DARVTQTPRHKVTEMGQEVTMRCQPILGHNTVFWYRQTMMQGLELLAYFRNRAPLDDSGMPKDRFSAEMPDATLATLKIQPSEPRDSAVYFCASALGLDRVTDEQYFGPGTRLTVT.

The chain combines TRBV18 with TRBJ1-1; D might be TRBD1 (6 bases). The V end lost 5 bases, the J end lost 4 bases, and 14 bases lay between the germline ends. Germline assignment: CDR1 KGHSH and CDR2 LQKENI. CDR3 length: 14 amino acids. CDR3 amino acids: CASSFKQGGTEAFF. The CDR3 DNA reads as TGTGCCAGCTCATTCAAACAGGGAGGCACTGAAGCTTTCTTT.

V usage is TRBV19 and J usage is TRBJ1-6; D gene unclear. CDR3 length: 13 residues. CDR1 is LNHDA, CDR2 SQIVND, per germline (reference sequence). V shed 3 bases and J shed 7 bases, with 7 bases lying between them. CDR3 protein: CASSISWNSPLHF. The CDR3 nucleotides read TGTGCCAGTAGTATTAGCTGGAATTCACCCCTCCACTTT.